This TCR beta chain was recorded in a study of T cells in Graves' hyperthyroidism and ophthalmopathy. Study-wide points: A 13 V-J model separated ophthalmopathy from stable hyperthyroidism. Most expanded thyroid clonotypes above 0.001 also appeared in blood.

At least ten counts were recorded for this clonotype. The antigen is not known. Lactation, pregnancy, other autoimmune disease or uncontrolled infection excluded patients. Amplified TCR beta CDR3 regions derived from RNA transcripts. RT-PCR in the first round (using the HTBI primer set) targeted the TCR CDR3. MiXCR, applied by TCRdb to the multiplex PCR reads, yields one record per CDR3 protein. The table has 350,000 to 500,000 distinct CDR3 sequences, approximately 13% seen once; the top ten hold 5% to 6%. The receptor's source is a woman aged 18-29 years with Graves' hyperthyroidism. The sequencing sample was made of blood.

CDR3 loop: CASSQWLRGETQYF. CDR3 in DNA: TGTGCCAGCAGTCAGTGGTTAAGGGGAGAGACCCAGTACTTC. The chain employs TRBV27 and TRBJ2-5, with a possible D match to TRBD1 (5 bases). Germline loops: CDR1 MNHEY, CDR2 SMNVEV (reference sequence). With 5 bases removed from V and 4 bases from J, the gap between germline ends came to 14 bases. The CDR3 runs 14 residues.